Detailed here is one T cell receptor beta chain. This clonotype was seen at least ten times. Its target antigen remains unknown. Base qualities are not recorded, but no much larger clone differs from it by a single base. The sample belongs to a study of early T cells in non-severe SARS-CoV-2 infection (dated by TCRdb to 2020 to 2023). Concerning the study at large: Bulk RNA from unsorted whole blood was used for TCR sequencing, so alpha and beta chains could not be paired.

This was a case-control study nested in a cohort of healthcare workers in London, UK, who had nasopharyngeal swab PCR tests and blood samples taken every week. Healthcare workers were recruited between 23 and 31 March 2020, during the week of the UK lockdown, and were followed weekly for up to about 15 weeks. The investigation overall reported the following: Matching against VDJdb was skewed toward anti-spike CD8 responses, likely underestimated virus-specific expansions, and missed private and CD4 specificities.

Library construction relied on 5' RACE. Sequencing relied on a NextSeq 500. The TCR library protocol attached unique molecular identifiers to individual cDNA molecules to correct for sequencing error and PCR bias. Both TCR alpha and beta chains were sequenced, and tight co-correlation was observed between alpha and beta sequence abundances in each sample. From the authors' description of their analysis: Decombinator V4 was used to annotate TCR sequences for V gene, J gene and CDR3. Expanded TCRs were defined as changing significantly between any two time points under a Poisson model with p below 0.0001. TCR abundances were normalised to the total number of TCRs sequenced per sample and were expressed as counts per million. VDJdb, accessed 1 November 2021, was searched for CMV, EBV and SARS-CoV-2 annotated TCRs, with TCRs annotated for multiple antigens excluded. TCRdb applied fastp at Q25 and MiXCR to the public reads, then kept only in-frame beta chains. All rows with the same CDR3 protein become a single entry with the most common DNA and genes. The V and J calls reflect TCRdb's pipeline rather than the authors' work. Present in this sample are tens of thousands of distinct CDR3 sequences, about 5.2% of which were seen just once. Of the sample, approximately 3.6% is held by the ten largest clones.

The clonotype comes from an adult who was a healthcare worker with PCR-confirmed SARS-CoV-2 infection or an uninfected control (not recorded which). Sequences were obtained from whole blood.

In nucleotides, the sequence is TGTGCCAGCAGCCCCCAGACTCTCATCGCAGATACGCAGTATTTT. Translated, this gives CASSPQTLIADTQYF. In this chain, TRBV5-4 is recombined with TRBJ2-3, with no confident D gene call. Based on the germline V gene (reference sequence), the CDR1 and CDR2 sequences are SGHNT and YYREEE. V and J lose 4 bases and 4 bases, and a span of 16 bases separates them. Inclusive of the bounding cysteine and phenylalanine, the CDR3 is 15 residues long. Solely the CDR3 DNA is kept, with 45 bases framed from the first base.